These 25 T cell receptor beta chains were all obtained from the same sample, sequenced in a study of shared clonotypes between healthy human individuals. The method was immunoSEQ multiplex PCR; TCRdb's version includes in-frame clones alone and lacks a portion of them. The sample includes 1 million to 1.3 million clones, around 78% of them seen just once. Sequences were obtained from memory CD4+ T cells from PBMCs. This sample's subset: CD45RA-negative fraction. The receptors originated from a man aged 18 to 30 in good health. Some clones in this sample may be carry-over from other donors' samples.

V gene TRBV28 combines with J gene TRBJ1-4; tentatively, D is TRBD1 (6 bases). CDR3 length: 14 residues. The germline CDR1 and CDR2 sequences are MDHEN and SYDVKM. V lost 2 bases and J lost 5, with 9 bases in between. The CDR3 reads CASSLRGINEKLFF. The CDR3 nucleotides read TGTGCCAGCAGTTTAAGGGGGATAAATGAAAAACTGTTTTTT. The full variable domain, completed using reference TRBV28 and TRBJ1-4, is DVKVTQSSRYLVKRTGEKVFLECVQDMDHENMFWYRQDPGLGLRLIYFSYDVKMKEKGDIPEGYSVSREKKERFSLILESASTNQTSMYLCASSLRGINEKLFFGSGTQLSVL.

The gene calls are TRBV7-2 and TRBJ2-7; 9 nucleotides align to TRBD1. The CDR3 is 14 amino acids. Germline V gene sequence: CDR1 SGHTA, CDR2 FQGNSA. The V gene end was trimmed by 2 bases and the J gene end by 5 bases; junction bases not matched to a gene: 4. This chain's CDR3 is CASSLSRTGDEQYF. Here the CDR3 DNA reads TGTGCCAGCAGCTTATCTAGGACAGGGGACGAGCAGTACTTC.

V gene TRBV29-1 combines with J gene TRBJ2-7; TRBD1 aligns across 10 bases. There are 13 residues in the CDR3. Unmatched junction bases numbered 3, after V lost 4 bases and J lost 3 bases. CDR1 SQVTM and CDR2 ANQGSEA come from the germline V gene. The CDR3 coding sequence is TGCAGCGTTGCCGGGACAGGGGACTACGAGCAGTACTTC. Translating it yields CSVAGTGDYEQYF.

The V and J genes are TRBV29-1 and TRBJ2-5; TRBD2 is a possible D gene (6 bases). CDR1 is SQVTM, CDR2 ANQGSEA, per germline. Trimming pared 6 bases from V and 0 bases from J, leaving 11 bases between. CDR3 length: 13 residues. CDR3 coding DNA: TGCAGCGTCGGACTAAGATACCAAGAGACCCAGTACTTC. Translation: CSVGLRYQETQYF. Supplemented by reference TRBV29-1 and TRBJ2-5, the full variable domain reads SAVISQKPSRDICQRGTSLTIQCQVDSQVTMMFWYRQQPGQSLTLIATANQGSEATYESGFVIDKFPISRPNLTFSTLTVSNMSPEDSSIYLCSVGLRYQETQYFGPGTRLLVL.

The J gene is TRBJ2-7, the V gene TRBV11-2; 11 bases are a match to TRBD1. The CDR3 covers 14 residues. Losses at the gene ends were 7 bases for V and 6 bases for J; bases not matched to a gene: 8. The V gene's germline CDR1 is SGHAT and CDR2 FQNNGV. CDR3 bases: TGTGCCAGCACCCAGAGGGACAGGGGGTCCGAGCAGTACTTC. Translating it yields CASTQRDRGSEQYF.

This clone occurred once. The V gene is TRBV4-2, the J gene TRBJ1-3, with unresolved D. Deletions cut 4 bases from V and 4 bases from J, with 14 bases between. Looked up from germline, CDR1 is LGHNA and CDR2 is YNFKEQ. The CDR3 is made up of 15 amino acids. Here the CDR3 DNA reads TGTGCCAGCAGCCCCGCCGTGGTTCGAGGAAACACCATATATTTT. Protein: CASSPAVVRGNTIYF.

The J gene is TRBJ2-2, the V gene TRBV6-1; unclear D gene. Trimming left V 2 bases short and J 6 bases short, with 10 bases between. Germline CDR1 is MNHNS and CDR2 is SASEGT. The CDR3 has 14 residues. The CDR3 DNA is TGTGCCAGCAGTGAACCTTCGGTTTCCGGGGAGCTGTTTTTT. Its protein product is CASSEPSVSGELFF.

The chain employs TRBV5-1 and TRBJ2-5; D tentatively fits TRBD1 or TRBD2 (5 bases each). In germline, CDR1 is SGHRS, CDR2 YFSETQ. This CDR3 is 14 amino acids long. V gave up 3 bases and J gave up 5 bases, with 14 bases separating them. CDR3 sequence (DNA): TGCGCCAGCAGCTCGGGGCCGCTCCCGGAGACCCAGTACTTC. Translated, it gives CASSSGPLPETQYF.

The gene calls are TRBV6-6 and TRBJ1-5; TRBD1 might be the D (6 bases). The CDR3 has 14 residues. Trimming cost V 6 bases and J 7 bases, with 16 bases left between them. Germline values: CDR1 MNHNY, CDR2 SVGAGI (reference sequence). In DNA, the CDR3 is TGTGCCAGCAGCCGTACGACAGGAGAACAGCCCCAGCATTTT. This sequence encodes CASSRTTGEQPQHF.

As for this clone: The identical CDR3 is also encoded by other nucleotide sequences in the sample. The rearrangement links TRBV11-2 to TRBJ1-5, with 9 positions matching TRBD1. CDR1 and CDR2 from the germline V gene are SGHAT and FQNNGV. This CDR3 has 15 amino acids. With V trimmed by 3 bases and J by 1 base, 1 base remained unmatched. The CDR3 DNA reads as TGTGCCAGCAGCTTCGGGACAGGGAGCAATCAGCCCCAGCATTTT. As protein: CASSFGTGSNQPQHF.

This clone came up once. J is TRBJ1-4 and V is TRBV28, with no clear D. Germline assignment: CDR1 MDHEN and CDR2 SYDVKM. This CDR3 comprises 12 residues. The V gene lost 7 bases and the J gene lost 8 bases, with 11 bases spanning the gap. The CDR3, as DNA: TGTGCCAGCACCCGGGTGCGAGAAAAACTGTTTTTT. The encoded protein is CASTRVREKLFF.

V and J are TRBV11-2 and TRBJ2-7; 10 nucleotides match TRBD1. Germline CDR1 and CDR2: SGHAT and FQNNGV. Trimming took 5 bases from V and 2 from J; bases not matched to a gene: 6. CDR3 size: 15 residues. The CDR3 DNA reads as TGTGCCAGCAGCCCCGGGACAGGGGTCACCTACGAGCAGTACTTC. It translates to CASSPGTGVTYEQYF.

The CDR3 protein is CASSLESGYTEAFF. The CDR3 bases are TGTGCCAGCAGCTTAGAAAGCGGGTACACTGAAGCTTTCTTT. This sequence joins TRBV7-8 and TRBJ1-1; no definite D call. The CDR3 runs 14 residues. With 1 base removed from V and 3 bases from J, the gap between germline ends came to 9 bases. Germline CDR1 SGHVS, CDR2 FQNEAQ.

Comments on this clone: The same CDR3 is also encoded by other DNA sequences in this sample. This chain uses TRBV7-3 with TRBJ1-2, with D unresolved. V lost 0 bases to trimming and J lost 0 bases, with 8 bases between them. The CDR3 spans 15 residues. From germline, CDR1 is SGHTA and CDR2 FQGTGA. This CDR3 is CASSLTGGANYGYTF. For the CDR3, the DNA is TGTGCCAGCAGCTTAACAGGTGGTGCTAACTATGGCTACACCTTC.

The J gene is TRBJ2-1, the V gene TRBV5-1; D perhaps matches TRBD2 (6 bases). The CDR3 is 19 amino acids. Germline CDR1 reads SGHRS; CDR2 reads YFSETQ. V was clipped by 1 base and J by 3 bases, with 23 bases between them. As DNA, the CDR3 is TGCGCCAGCAGCTTGCCTCGGGGCGGGACGGTGTTTAGCTACAATGAGCAGTTCTTC. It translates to CASSLPRGGTVFSYNEQFF. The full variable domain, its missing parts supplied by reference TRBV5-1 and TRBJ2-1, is KAGVTQTPRYLIKTRGQQVTLSCSPISGHRSVSWYQQTPGQGLQFLFEYFSETQRNKGNFPGRFSGRQFSNSRSEMNVSTLELGDSALYLCASSLPRGGTVFSYNEQFFGPGTRLTVL.

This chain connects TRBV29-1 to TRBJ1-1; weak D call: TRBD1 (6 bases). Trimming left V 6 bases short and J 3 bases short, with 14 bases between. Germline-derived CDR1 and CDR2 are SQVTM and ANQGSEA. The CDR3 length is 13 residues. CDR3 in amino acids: CSVNRGGYTEAFF. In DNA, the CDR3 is TGCAGCGTCAATAGGGGGGGATACACTGAAGCTTTCTTT.

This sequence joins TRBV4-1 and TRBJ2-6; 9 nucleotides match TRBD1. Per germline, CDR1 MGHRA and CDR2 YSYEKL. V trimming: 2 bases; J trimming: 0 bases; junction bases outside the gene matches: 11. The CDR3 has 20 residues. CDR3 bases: TGCGCCAGCAGCCAATTAGCAGGGACAGGGCACTACTCTGGGGCCAACGTCCTGACTTTC. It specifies CASSQLAGTGHYSGANVLTF.

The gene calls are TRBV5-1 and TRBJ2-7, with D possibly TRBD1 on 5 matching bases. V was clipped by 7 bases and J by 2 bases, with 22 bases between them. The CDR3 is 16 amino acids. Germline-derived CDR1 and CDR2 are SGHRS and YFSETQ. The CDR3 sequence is CASYELFGGAPYEQYF. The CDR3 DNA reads TGCGCCAGCTACGAATTGTTCGGTGGGGCGCCCTACGAGCAGTACTTC.

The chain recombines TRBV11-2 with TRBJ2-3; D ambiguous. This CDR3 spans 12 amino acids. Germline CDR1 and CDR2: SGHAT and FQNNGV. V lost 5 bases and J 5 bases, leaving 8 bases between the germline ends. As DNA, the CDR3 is TGTGCCAGCAGCCTGAACCGAGATACGCAGTATTTT. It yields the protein CASSLNRDTQYF.

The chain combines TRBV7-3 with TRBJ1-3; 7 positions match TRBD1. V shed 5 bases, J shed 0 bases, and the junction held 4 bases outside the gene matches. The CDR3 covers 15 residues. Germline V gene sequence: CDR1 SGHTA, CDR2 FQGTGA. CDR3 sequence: CASSADRSSGNTIYF. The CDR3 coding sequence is TGTGCCAGCAGCGCGGACAGGAGCTCTGGAAACACCATATATTTT.

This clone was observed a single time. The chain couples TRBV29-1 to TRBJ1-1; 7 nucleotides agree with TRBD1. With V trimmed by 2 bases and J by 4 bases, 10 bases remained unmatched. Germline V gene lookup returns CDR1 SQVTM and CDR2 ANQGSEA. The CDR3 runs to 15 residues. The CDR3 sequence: CSVEKYSDRFTEAFF. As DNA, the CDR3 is TGCAGCGTTGAAAAATATTCGGACAGGTTCACTGAAGCTTTCTTT.

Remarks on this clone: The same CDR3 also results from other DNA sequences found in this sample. CDR3: CASSLRSDTQYF. CDR3 bases: TGCGCCAGCAGCTTACGTTCAGATACGCAGTATTTT. The rearrangement joins TRBV5-1 to TRBJ2-3, with no clear D. CDR1 SGHRS and CDR2 YFSETQ come from the germline V gene. V lost 2 bases and J lost 4, with 5 bases in between. The CDR3 is 12 residues long.

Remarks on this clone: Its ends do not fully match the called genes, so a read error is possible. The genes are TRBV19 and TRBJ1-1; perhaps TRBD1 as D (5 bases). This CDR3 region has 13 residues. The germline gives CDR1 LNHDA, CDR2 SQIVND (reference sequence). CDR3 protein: CARSIGQNTEAFF. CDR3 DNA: TGTGCCCGTAGTATCGGACAGAACACTGAAGCTTTCTTT.

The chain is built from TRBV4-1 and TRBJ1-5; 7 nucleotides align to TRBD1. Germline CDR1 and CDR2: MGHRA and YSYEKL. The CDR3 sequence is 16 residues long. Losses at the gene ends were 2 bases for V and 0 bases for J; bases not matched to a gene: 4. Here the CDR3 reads CASSQSPGGSNQPQHF. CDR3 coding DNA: TGCGCCAGCAGCCAATCGCCAGGGGGTAGCAATCAGCCCCAGCATTTT.

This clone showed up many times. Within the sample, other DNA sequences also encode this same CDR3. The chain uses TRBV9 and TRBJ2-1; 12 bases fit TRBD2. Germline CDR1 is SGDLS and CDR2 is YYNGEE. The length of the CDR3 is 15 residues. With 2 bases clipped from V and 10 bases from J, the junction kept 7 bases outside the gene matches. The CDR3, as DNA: TGTGCCAGCAGCGTTTCTAGCGGGAGGGCCGTAGAGCAGTTCTTC. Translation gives CASSVSSGRAVEQFF.